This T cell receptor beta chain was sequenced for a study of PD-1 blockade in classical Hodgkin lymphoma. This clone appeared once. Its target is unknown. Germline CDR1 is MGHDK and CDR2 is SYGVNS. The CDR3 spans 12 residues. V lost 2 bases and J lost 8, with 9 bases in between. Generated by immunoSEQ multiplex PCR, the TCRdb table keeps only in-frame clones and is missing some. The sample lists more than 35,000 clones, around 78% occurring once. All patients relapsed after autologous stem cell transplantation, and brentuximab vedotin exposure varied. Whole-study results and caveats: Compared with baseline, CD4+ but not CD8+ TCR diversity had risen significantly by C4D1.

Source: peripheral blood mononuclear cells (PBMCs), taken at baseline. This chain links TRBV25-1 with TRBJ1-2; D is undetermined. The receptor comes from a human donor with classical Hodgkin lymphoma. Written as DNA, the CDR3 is TGTGCCAGCAGTGAACCCGTGAAAGGCTACACCTTC. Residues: CASSEPVKGYTF.